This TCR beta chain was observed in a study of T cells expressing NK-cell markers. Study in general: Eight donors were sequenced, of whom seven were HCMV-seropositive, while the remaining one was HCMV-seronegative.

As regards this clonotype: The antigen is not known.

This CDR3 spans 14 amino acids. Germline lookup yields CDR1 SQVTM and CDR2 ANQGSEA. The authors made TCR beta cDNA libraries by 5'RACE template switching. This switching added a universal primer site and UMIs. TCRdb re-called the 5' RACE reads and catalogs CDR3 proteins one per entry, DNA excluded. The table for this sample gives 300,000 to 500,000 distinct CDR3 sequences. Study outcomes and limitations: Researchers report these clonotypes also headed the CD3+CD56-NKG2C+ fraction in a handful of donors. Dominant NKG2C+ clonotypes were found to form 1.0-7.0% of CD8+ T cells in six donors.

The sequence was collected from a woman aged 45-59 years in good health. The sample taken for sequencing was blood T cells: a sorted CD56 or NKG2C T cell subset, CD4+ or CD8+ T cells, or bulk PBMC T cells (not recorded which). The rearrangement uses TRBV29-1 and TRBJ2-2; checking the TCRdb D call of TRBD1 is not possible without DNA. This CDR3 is CSVRDRGNTGELFF.